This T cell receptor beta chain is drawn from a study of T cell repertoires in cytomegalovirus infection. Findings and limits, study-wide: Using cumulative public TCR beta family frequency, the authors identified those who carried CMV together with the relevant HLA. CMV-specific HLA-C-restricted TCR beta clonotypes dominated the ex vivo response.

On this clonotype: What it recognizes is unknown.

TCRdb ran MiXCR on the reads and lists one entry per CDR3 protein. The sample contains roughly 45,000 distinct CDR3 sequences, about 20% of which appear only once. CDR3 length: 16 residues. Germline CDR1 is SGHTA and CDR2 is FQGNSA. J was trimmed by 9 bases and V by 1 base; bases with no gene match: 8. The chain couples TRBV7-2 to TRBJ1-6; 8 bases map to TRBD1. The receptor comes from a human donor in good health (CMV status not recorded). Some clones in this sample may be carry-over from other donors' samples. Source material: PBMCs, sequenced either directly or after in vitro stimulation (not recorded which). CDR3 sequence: CASSLGVGQGSSPLHF. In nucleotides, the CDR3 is TGTGCCAGCAGCTTAGGTGTAGGACAGGGAAGTTCACCCCTCCACTTT.